Below are 21 T cell receptor beta chains sequenced from a single sample in a study of blood T cell repertoires in COVID-19. Only in-frame clones appear in the TCRdb table, and some are missing; sequencing was by immunoSEQ multiplex PCR. The sample lists about 51,000 clones, about 82% seen once, with about 4% in the top ten. The sequencing input was peripheral blood. The receptors come from a man older than 75 with active COVID-19.

V and J are TRBV9 and TRBJ2-1; tentatively, D is TRBD1 (6 bases). This CDR3 is 18 amino acids long. Germline V CDR1 and CDR2: SGDLS, YYNGEE. Trimming stripped 4 bases from V and 1 base from J, with 21 bases between. CDR3: CASSTRDTTLGSYNEQFF. CDR3 nucleotide sequence: TGTGCCAGCAGCACTCGGGACACCACACTCGGGTCCTACAATGAGCAGTTCTTC.

This clone has just one count. This chain uses TRBV28 with TRBJ2-5; TRBD1 matches 9 bases. The CDR3 extends over 15 amino acids. V trimming: 6 bases; J trimming: 10 bases; junction bases outside the gene matches: 15. Germline V gene data show CDR1 as MDHEN and CDR2 as SYDVKM. The CDR3 sequence is CASRKQGATIMSQYF. DNA for the CDR3: TGTGCCAGCAGAAAACAGGGGGCAACTATAATGAGCCAGTACTTC.

The rearrangement links TRBV6-2 or TRBV6-3 to TRBJ2-7; 11 bases align to TRBD2. The V and J ends lost 5 bases and 2 bases, in that order; junction bases with no gene match: 5. The CDR3 is 15 amino acids. Germline CDR1 and CDR2: MNHEY and SVGEGT. The DNA for the CDR3 is TGTGCCAGCAGTCGGACTAGCGGGCTGACCTACGAGCAGTACTTC. Translated, it gives CASSRTSGLTYEQYF.

The J gene is TRBJ2-1, the V gene TRBV10-3; TRBD1 matches at 7 bases. Germline loops: CDR1 ENHRY, CDR2 SYGVKD. The CDR3 has 16 residues. The V and J ends lost 0 bases and 5 bases, in that order; junction bases with no gene match: 7. CDR3 sequence: CAISESNRGLNNEQFF. As DNA, the CDR3 is TGTGCCATCAGTGAGTCGAACAGGGGTTTGAACAATGAGCAGTTCTTC.

This chain links TRBV6-2 or TRBV6-3 with TRBJ2-7, with a tentative D call TRBD1 (9 bases). The ends were cut back, 4 bases at V and 2 bases at J, with 18 bases in the middle. The CDR3 spans 16 residues. CDR1 MNHEY and CDR2 SVGEGT come from the germline V gene. The CDR3 DNA follows: TGTGCCAGCAGTTCCATAGCGGGACAGGGCACCTACGAGCAGTACTTC. Residues: CASSSIAGQGTYEQYF.

A few counts support this clone. The V gene is TRBV10-1, the J gene TRBJ2-7; possibly TRBD1 for D (6 bases). Germline V gives CDR1 WNHNN, CDR2 SYGVQD (reference sequence). The germline V and J ends were trimmed by 8 bases and 1 base, with 21 bases remaining between them. The CDR3 spans 16 residues. For the CDR3, the DNA is TGCGCCAGCTCAACCCGCGAGGACAGTTTTTCCTACGAGCAGTACTTC. The encoded protein is CASSTREDSFSYEQYF.

V is TRBV28 and J is TRBJ2-2; D gene unclear. V was shortened by 7 bases and J by 6 bases, with 12 bases between the two germline ends. Germline V gives CDR1 MDHEN, CDR2 SYDVKM. The CDR3 totals 13 residues. CDR3: CASTRREAGELFF. DNA of the CDR3: TGTGCCAGCACCCGCCGTGAGGCCGGGGAGCTGTTTTTT. The entire variable domain, with the rest obtained from reference TRBV28 and TRBJ2-2, is as follows: DVKVTQSSRYLVKRTGEKVFLECVQDMDHENMFWYRQDPGLGLRLIYFSYDVKMKEKGDIPEGYSVSREKKERFSLILESASTNQTSMYLCASTRREAGELFFGEGSRLTVL.

The chain links TRBV13 to TRBJ2-1; D gene uncertain. Germline V gene data show CDR1 as PRHDT and CDR2 as FYEKMQ (reference sequence). Trimming pared 5 bases from V and 5 bases from J, leaving 19 bases between. CDR3 size: 16 residues. CDR3 nucleotide sequence: TGTGCCAGCAGCCCCCGGCGGTTTGCAAAAAACAATGAGCAGTTCTTC. Amino acid sequence: CASSPRRFAKNNEQFF.

The gene calls are TRBV28 and TRBJ2-7; TRBD1 agrees at 10 bases. CDR3 size: 14 residues. Germline V gives CDR1 MDHEN, CDR2 SYDVKM. V shed 6 bases, J shed 7 bases, and the junction held 9 bases outside the gene matches. CDR3 bases: TGTGCCAGCAGCCTCAGACAGGGGGCTGGGGAGCAGTACTTC. This codes for CASSLRQGAGEQYF.

This clone was observed a few times. This chain links TRBV19 with TRBJ2-7; 7 positions agree with TRBD2. Germline CDR1 is LNHDA and CDR2 is SQIVND (reference sequence). The V gene end was trimmed by 2 bases and the J gene end by 2 bases; junction bases not matched to a gene: 6. This CDR3 has 15 residues. CDR3 sequence: CASSITGGEPYEQYF. CDR3 coding DNA: TGTGCCAGTAGTATAACGGGAGGCGAGCCCTACGAGCAGTACTTC. The whole variable domain, remainder taken from reference TRBV19 and TRBJ2-7, is DGGITQSPKYLFRKEGQNVTLSCEQNLNHDAMYWYRQDPGQGLRLIYYSQIVNDFQKGDIAEGYSVSREKKESFPLTVTSAQKNPTAFYLCASSITGGEPYEQYFGPGTRLTVT.

The chain carries TRBV7-2 and TRBJ2-7, with D possibly being TRBD2 (6 bases). V was shortened by 1 base and J by 7 bases, with 14 bases between the two germline ends. The CDR3 is 14 amino acids. Per germline, CDR1 SGHTA and CDR2 FQGNSA. CDR3 in DNA: TGTGCCAGCAGCTTAGGTGGCGGGACCCGGGAGCAGTACTTC. This translates into CASSLGGGTREQYF.

There are a few counts of this clone. V usage is TRBV11-3 and J usage is TRBJ2-7, with 8 nucleotides matching TRBD2. Germline loops: CDR1 SGHNT, CDR2 YENEEA. The ends lost 6 bases at V and 1 base at J; junction bases unmatched: 8. The CDR3 sequence is 15 residues long. Here the CDR3 reads CASSLSGVRSYEQYF. The CDR3 nucleotides are TGTGCCAGCAGTCTTAGCGGGGTCCGTTCCTACGAGCAGTACTTC.

The chain carries TRBV7-2 and TRBJ2-7; 12 bases align to TRBD2. Germline V gives CDR1 SGHTA, CDR2 FQGNSA. The CDR3 has 15 residues. Losses at the gene ends were 5 bases for V and 3 bases for J; bases not matched to a gene: 5. CDR3 in amino acids: CASSPGLAGSYEQYF. Written as DNA, the CDR3 is TGTGCCAGCAGCCCCGGACTAGCGGGGAGCTACGAGCAGTACTTC.

The chain recombines TRBV28 with TRBJ1-5; D remains unclear. This CDR3 has 13 residues. Germline assignment: CDR1 MDHEN and CDR2 SYDVKM. V was trimmed by 9 bases and J by 2 bases, leaving 11 bases between them. CDR3 protein: CASTVFGNQPQHF. As DNA, the CDR3 is TGTGCCAGTACAGTATTCGGCAATCAGCCCCAGCATTTT.

The chain has TRBV7-2 and TRBJ1-5, with 8 bases aligning to TRBD1. CDR3 length: 15 amino acids. J lost 7 bases, V lost 1 base, and 6 bases had no gene match. Germline V gene sequence: CDR1 SGHTA, CDR2 FQGNSA. The CDR3 loop is CASSLGQGAGQPQHF. CDR3 nucleotide sequence: TGTGCCAGCAGCTTAGGTCAGGGGGCGGGACAGCCCCAGCATTTT.

The chain combines TRBV5-1 with TRBJ1-1; 8 positions match TRBD1. CDR1 and CDR2 (germline): SGHRS, YFSETQ. V lost 0 bases and J lost 4; bases outside the gene matches: 8. The CDR3 runs 16 residues. CDR3 residues: CASSLGQGSFGTEAFF. CDR3 DNA: TGCGCCAGCAGCTTGGGACAGGGGAGTTTTGGCACTGAAGCTTTCTTT. Drawing the rest from reference TRBV5-1 and TRBJ1-1, the complete variable domain is KAGVTQTPRYLIKTRGQQVTLSCSPISGHRSVSWYQQTPGQGLQFLFEYFSETQRNKGNFPGRFSGRQFSNSRSEMNVSTLELGDSALYLCASSLGQGSFGTEAFFGQGTRLTVV.

CDR3 in amino acids: CASSQEGLAETYEQYF. Written as DNA, the CDR3 is TGTGCCAGCAGCCAAGAGGGACTAGCGGAAACCTACGAGCAGTACTTC. The rearrangement links TRBV14 to TRBJ2-7; 11 bases map to TRBD2. The V gene end was trimmed by 0 bases and the J gene end by 2 bases; junction bases not matched to a gene: 3. The CDR3 loop spans 16 amino acids. Germline assignment: CDR1 SGHDN and CDR2 FVKESK.

The rearrangement joins TRBV7-8 to TRBJ2-5, with TRBD1 as a possible D gene (6 bases). The CDR3 is 13 amino acids. From germline, CDR1 is SGHVS and CDR2 FQNEAQ. Trimming cost V 5 bases and J 5 bases, with 12 bases left between them. In DNA, the CDR3 is TGTGCCAGCAGCCCAACAGGGAAGGAGACCCAGTACTTC. Translating it yields CASSPTGKETQYF.

The rearrangement uses TRBV5-1 and TRBJ2-3; the D gene is possibly TRBD2 (6 bases). The CDR3 contains 16 residues. The germline V gene encodes CDR1 SGHRS and CDR2 YFSETQ. Trimming took off 4 bases at V and 4 bases at J, with 19 bases between the two ends. Here the CDR3 reads CASSAGLSGGADTQYF. CDR3 nucleotides: TGCGCCAGCAGCGCGGGACTGTCCGGTGGTGCAGATACGCAGTATTTT.

The genes are TRBV3-1 (or the pseudogene TRBV3-2) and TRBJ2-1; 8 bases line up with TRBD1. Losses at the gene ends were 4 bases for V and 4 bases for J; bases not matched to a gene: 3. Germline CDR1 and CDR2: LGHDT and YNNKEL (reference sequence). The CDR3 has 14 residues. The CDR3 loop reads CASSRRTGYNEQFF. The DNA for the CDR3 is TGTGCCAGCAGCCGAAGGACAGGGTACAATGAGCAGTTCTTC.

The V gene is TRBV18, the J gene TRBJ2-1; 9 bases fit TRBD2. With V trimmed by 10 bases and J by 6 bases, 10 bases remained unmatched. The germline gives CDR1 KGHSH, CDR2 LQKENI. This CDR3 region has 14 residues. CDR3 protein: CATSLAGVSNEQFF. Here the CDR3 DNA reads TGTGCCACTTCGTTAGCGGGAGTAAGCAATGAGCAGTTCTTC.